This T cell receptor beta chain is from a study of T cells after yellow fever vaccination. Findings of the study overall: Bulk-population clonotypes that are abundant could appear as contaminants in FACS-sorted repertoires.

This clonotype has only a few counts. The antigen is unknown. TCRdb itself ran the 5' RACE reads through MiXCR, one entry per CDR3 protein. The table has 170,000 or so distinct CDR3 sequences, approximately 6% seen once. From germline, CDR1 is SNHLY and CDR2 FYNNEI. This CDR3 contains 13 residues. The sequence was collected from a man in his late teens or twenties who received the YFV17D yellow fever vaccine. The sample in question was CD4+ T cells sorted from PBMCs, obtained on the day of the first yellow fever vaccination. The V call is TRBV2, the J call TRBJ2-2; D possibly uses TRBD1 or TRBD2 (6 bases each). The CDR3 coding sequence is TGTGCTTCGGGGGCCACGAACACCGGGGAGCTGTTTTTT. Amino acids: CASGATNTGELFF.